Sequencing of this TCR beta chain was carried out in a study of T cell repertoires in cytomegalovirus infection. The wider study: A matching HLA type, together with CMV infection, was signaled by public TCR beta signatures. The study's findings and limits: Public TCR beta family frequency separated CMV-and-HLA carriers, including in an independent cohort. It was HLA-C-restricted CMV-specific TCR beta clonotypes that dominated the response ex vivo.

With respect to this clonotype: Its matching antigen is unknown.

A single record per CDR3 protein comes from TCRdb applying MiXCR to the reads. The sample has a few hundred thousand distinct CDR3 sequences, approximately 9% seen once. This TCR came from a human donor in good health (CMV status not recorded). Some clones in this sample may be carry-over from other donors' samples. The specimen was PBMCs.

CDR3 in amino acids: CASSFRPPLNTEAFF. For the CDR3, the DNA is TGTGCCAGCAGCTTTCGACCCCCGTTGAACACTGAAGCTTTCTTT. V and J are TRBV7-2 and TRBJ1-1; D gene unclear. CDR3 size: 15 residues. From germline, CDR1 is SGHTA and CDR2 FQGNSA. V lost 3 bases to trimming and J lost 0 bases, with 11 bases between them.